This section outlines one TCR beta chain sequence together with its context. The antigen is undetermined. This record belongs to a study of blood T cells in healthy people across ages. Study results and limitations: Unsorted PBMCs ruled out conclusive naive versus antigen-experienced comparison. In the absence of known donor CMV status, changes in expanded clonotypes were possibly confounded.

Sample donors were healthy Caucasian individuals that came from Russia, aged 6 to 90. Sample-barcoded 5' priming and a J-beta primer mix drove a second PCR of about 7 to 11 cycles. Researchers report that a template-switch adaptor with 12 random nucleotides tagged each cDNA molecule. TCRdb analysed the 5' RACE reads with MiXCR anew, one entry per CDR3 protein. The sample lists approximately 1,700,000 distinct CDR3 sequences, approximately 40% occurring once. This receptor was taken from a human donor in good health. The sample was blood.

Here the CDR3 reads CSARPTSGDQETQYF. CDR3 coding DNA: TGCAGTGCTCGTCCGACTAGCGGGGATCAAGAGACCCAGTACTTC. The chain couples TRBV20-1 to TRBJ2-5; 11 bases align to TRBD2. Germline loops: CDR1 DFQATT, CDR2 SNEGSKA (reference sequence). CDR3 length equals 15 residues. Germline trimming cut 5 bases from V and 2 bases from J; bases unmatched to any gene: 7.